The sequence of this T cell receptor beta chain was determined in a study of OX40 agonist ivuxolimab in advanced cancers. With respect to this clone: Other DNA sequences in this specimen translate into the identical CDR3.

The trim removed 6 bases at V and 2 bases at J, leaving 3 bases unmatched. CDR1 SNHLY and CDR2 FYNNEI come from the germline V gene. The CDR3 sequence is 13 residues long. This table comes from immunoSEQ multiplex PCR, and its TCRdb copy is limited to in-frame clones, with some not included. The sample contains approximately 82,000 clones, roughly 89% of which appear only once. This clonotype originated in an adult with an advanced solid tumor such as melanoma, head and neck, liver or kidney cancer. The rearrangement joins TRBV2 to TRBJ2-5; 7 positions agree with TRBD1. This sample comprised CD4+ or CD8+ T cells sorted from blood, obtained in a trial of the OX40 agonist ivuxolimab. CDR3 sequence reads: CASSRDSQETQYF. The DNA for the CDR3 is TGTGCCAGCAGCAGGGACAGTCAAGAGACCCAGTACTTC.